A single sample gave rise to the 27 T cell receptor beta chains below, sequenced in a study of T cell repertoires in cytomegalovirus infection. TCRdb re-derived calls from the reads in MiXCR, one entry per CDR3 protein. The data contain about 250,000 distinct CDR3 sequences, about 7% of them singletons. Source material: PBMCs. Receptor source: a human donor in good health (CMV status not recorded). Some clones in this sample may be carry-over from other donors' samples.

This clonotype was recorded at least ten times. The CDR3 coding sequence is TGTGCCAGCAGCTTAGGAGGACAGCATAATTCACCCCTCCACTTT. It specifies CASSLGGQHNSPLHF. This sequence joins TRBV7-2 and TRBJ1-6; tentative D call: TRBD1 (6 bases). The CDR3 extends over 15 amino acids. CDR1 is SGHTA and CDR2 is FQGNSA in the germline V gene. V was cut by 1 base and J by 5 bases, with 9 bases left in between. Variable domain in full (rest from reference TRBV7-2 and TRBJ1-6): GAGVSQSPSNKVTEKGKDVELRCDPISGHTALYWYRQSLGQGLEFLIYFQGNSAPDKSGLPSDRFSAERTGGSVSTLTIQRTQQEDSAVYLCASSLGGQHNSPLHFGNGTRLTVT.

This clonotype was seen at least ten times. The chain carries TRBV29-1 and TRBJ1-2, with TRBD1 matching over 9 bases. CDR1 and CDR2 (germline): SQVTM, ANQGSEA. The CDR3 runs 13 residues. After removal of 4 bases from V and 3 bases from J, the junction contained 3 bases not matched to a gene. The CDR3 region has the DNA TGCAGCGTTGGGACAGGGGACGACTATGGCTACACCTTC. Protein sequence: CSVGTGDDYGYTF.

The table lists this clonotype with a few counts. V gene TRBV5-4 combines with J gene TRBJ2-3, with 11 bases identical to TRBD2. The junction had 3 bases not matched to a gene; V was cut back by 2 bases and J by 7 bases. Germline CDR1 is SGHNT and CDR2 is YYREEE (reference sequence). The CDR3 covers 14 residues. The chain's CDR3 is CASSFSGGAYTQYF. CDR3 coding DNA: TGTGCCAGCAGCTTTAGCGGGGGGGCTTATACGCAGTATTTT.

In this sample, this clonotype turned up many times. The V call is TRBV7-2, the J call TRBJ2-6, with D perhaps given as TRBD1 or TRBD2 (5 bases each). CDR3 length equals 18 residues. CDR1 and CDR2 from the germline V gene are SGHTA and FQGNSA. Trimming shortened V by 0 bases and J by 1 base, and 13 bases separated the two germline ends. CDR3 nucleotide sequence: TGTGCCAGCAGCTTAGCGTTTGGGACGGGATCTGGGGCCAACGTCCTGACTTTC. Its protein is CASSLAFGTGSGANVLTF.

This clonotype has at least ten counts. This sequence joins TRBV7-2 and TRBJ2-6; 8 bases agree with TRBD2. CDR1 and CDR2 (germline): SGHTA, FQGNSA. There are 19 residues in the CDR3. After removal of 0 bases from V and 0 bases from J, the junction contained 7 bases not matched to a gene. This CDR3 reads CASSLAASGPYSGANVLTF. CDR3 nucleotide sequence: TGTGCCAGCAGCTTAGCGGCTAGCGGGCCCTACTCTGGGGCCAACGTCCTGACTTTC.

This clonotype has at least ten counts. The J gene is TRBJ2-1, the V gene TRBV6-2 or TRBV6-3; TRBD1 matches at 7 bases. V lost 2 bases, J lost 6 bases, and 4 bases stayed unmatched. The CDR3 totals 14 residues. Germline-derived CDR1 and CDR2 are MNHEY and SVGEGT. The CDR3 DNA reads as TGTGCCAGCAGTTACCCCCGGACAGGCAATGAGCAGTTCTTC. It translates to CASSYPRTGNEQFF.

For this clonotype: A read error is possible here, since a much larger clone lies one base away. The chain links TRBV6-2 or TRBV6-3 to TRBJ2-2; no reliable D call. Germline V CDR1 and CDR2: MNHEY, SVGEGT. V lost 9 bases to trimming and J lost 6 bases, with 14 bases between them. The CDR3 has 13 amino acids. In DNA form, the CDR3 reads TGTGCCAGAAGCCCGAACAACGCCGGGGAGCTGTTTTTT. Amino acids: CARSPNNAGELFF.

V gene TRBV5-1 combines with J gene TRBJ2-2, with D uncertain. CDR3 size: 15 residues. V was pared by 0 bases and J by 1 base, with 7 bases between. Germline V gene sequence: CDR1 SGHRS, CDR2 YFSETQ. The CDR3 is CASSLDTGNTGELFF. DNA for the CDR3: TGCGCCAGCAGCTTGGACACTGGGAACACCGGGGAGCTGTTTTTT.

This clonotype was seen many times. The rearrangement uses TRBV29-1 and TRBJ2-7; D possibly matches TRBD1 or TRBD2 (5 bases each). Trimming pared 4 bases from V and 4 bases from J, leaving 11 bases between. There are 12 residues in the CDR3. The V gene's germline CDR1 is SQVTM and CDR2 ANQGSEA. The CDR3 reads CSVAGRWYEQYF. The CDR3 nucleotides are TGCAGCGTTGCGGGACGGTGGTACGAGCAGTACTTC.

This clonotype was counted at least ten times. The genes are TRBV7-2 and TRBJ2-7; 11 bases match TRBD1. CDR1 and CDR2 (germline): SGHTA, FQGNSA. This CDR3 is built from 14 residues. V gave up 5 bases and J gave up 4 bases; unmatched junction bases: 4. The CDR3 DNA follows: TGTGCCAGCAGCGTGGACAGGGGGCTGTACGAGCAGTACTTC. It is translated as CASSVDRGLYEQYF.

This rearrangement joins TRBV6-6 to TRBJ1-4, with TRBD1 as a possible D gene (5 bases). Germline CDR1 reads MNHNY; CDR2 reads SVGAGI (reference sequence). The germline V and J ends were trimmed by 4 bases and 7 bases, with 19 bases remaining between them. This CDR3 comprises 16 residues. CDR3 sequence: CASSLTGRGQGEKLFF. Here the CDR3 DNA reads TGTGCCAGCAGTTTGACCGGGCGAGGGCAGGGTGAAAAACTGTTTTTT.

This clonotype was counted at least ten times. The rearrangement joins TRBV20-1 to TRBJ2-1; D might be TRBD1 (7 bases). Germline assignment: CDR1 DFQATT and CDR2 SNEGSKA (reference sequence). CDR3 length equals 14 residues. Deletions cut 6 bases from V and 5 bases from J, with 17 bases between. The DNA of the CDR3 is TGCAGTGCCCACCCCAGGGGGGAAGACAATGAGCAGTTCTTC. Encoded protein: CSAHPRGEDNEQFF.

This clonotype appeared many times. This chain connects TRBV28 to TRBJ2-7; D may be TRBD2 (6 bases). V shed 2 bases and J shed 4 bases, with 21 bases lying between them. The germline CDR1 and CDR2 sequences are MDHEN and SYDVKM. The length of the CDR3 is 17 residues. The CDR3: CASSLNRDTSLGYEQYF. DNA of the CDR3: TGTGCCAGCAGTTTAAATCGGGATACTAGCCTCGGTTACGAGCAGTACTTC.

This clonotype was recorded many times. This chain links TRBV2 with TRBJ2-6, with unresolved D. Trimming took off 6 bases at V and 0 bases at J, with 6 bases between the two ends. The CDR3 is made up of 14 amino acids. Germline V CDR1 and CDR2: SNHLY, FYNNEI. CDR3 nucleotide sequence: TGTGCCAGCAGAACAGACTCTGGGGCCAACGTCCTGACTTTC. Translating it yields CASRTDSGANVLTF.

The sample holds a few counts of this clonotype. This rearrangement joins TRBV19 to TRBJ1-2; 7 bases align to TRBD1. The CDR3 length is 14 residues. The germline V gene encodes CDR1 LNHDA and CDR2 SQIVND (reference sequence). After removal of 3 bases from V and 4 bases from J, the junction contained 5 bases not matched to a gene. The CDR3 reads CASSISGQSYGYTF. The CDR3, as DNA: TGTGCCAGTAGTATTTCGGGACAGAGCTATGGCTACACCTTC.

This chain uses TRBV10-3 with TRBJ1-5; no clear D gene. The CDR3 has 14 amino acids. The ends were cut back, 10 bases at V and 0 bases at J, with 13 bases in the middle. Germline-derived CDR1 and CDR2 are ENHRY and SYGVKD. Written as DNA, the CDR3 is TGTGCCACCTCCCCAGTCGATAGCAATCAGCCCCAGCATTTT. Encoded protein: CATSPVDSNQPQHF.

The sample holds many counts of this clonotype. The gene calls are TRBV12-3 or TRBV12-4 and TRBJ2-3, with D perhaps assigned TRBD1 or TRBD2 (5 bases each). The CDR3 is 15 amino acids. Trimming shortened V by 4 bases and J by 2 bases, and 13 bases separated the two germline ends. The CDR3 spells CASSSGGGVTDTQYF. The CDR3 coding sequence is TGTGCCAGCAGTTCTGGGGGTGGGGTCACAGATACGCAGTATTTT.

CDR3 coding DNA: TGTGCCAGTAACCGTAAAGGGGTTGGAGATCAGCCCCAGCATTTT. This sequence encodes CASNRKGVGDQPQHF. The chain carries TRBV19 and TRBJ1-5, with TRBD1 as a possible D gene (5 bases). This CDR3 contains 15 residues. Germline lookup yields CDR1 LNHDA and CDR2 SQIVND (reference sequence). V dropped 7 bases and J dropped 5 bases, with 18 bases sitting between them. The variable domain in full, with the rest retrieved from reference TRBV19 and TRBJ1-5, is DGGITQSPKYLFRKEGQNVTLSCEQNLNHDAMYWYRQDPGQGLRLIYYSQIVNDFQKGDIAEGYSVSREKKESFPLTVTSAQKNPTAFYLCASNRKGVGDQPQHFGDGTRLSIL.

This clonotype was seen many times. The V gene is TRBV5-6, the J gene TRBJ1-1; 8 bases map to TRBD1. Per germline, CDR1 SGHDT and CDR2 YYEEEE. V dropped 4 bases and J dropped 6; count of bases not matched to a gene: 8. The CDR3 has 14 residues. For the CDR3, the DNA is TGTGCCAGCAGCGAGCAGGGGGCGCTCGCTGAAGCTTTCTTT. It codes for CASSEQGALAEAFF.

The chain employs TRBV12-3 or TRBV12-4 and TRBJ1-6, with 9 bases that match TRBD1. V shed 6 bases and J 7 bases; nucleotides not matched to a gene: 7. The CDR3 loop spans 15 amino acids. The CDR3 here is CASRIQGAVNSPLHF. CDR3 in DNA: TGTGCCAGCAGAATACAGGGGGCTGTCAATTCACCCCTCCACTTT.

This clonotype was found many times. The chain couples TRBV7-8 to TRBJ1-4; D unresolved. Deletions cut 1 base from V and 4 bases from J, with 7 bases between. The CDR3 runs to 14 residues. Germline V gene data show CDR1 as SGHVS and CDR2 as FQNEAQ. The CDR3 DNA sequence: TGTGCCAGCAGCTTAGTAAGGAGTAATGAAAAACTGTTTTTT. Its translation: CASSLVRSNEKLFF.

This clonotype was seen at least ten times. V gene TRBV7-2 combines with J gene TRBJ2-5, with D unresolved. CDR3 length: 13 amino acids. Germline CDR1 is SGHTA and CDR2 is FQGNSA. With 2 bases removed from V and 5 bases from J, the gap between germline ends came to 9 bases. The CDR3 bases are TGTGCCAGCAGCTTAAGGAATTTGGAGACCCAGTACTTC. It is translated as CASSLRNLETQYF.

In its sample, this clonotype was seen many times. The genes are TRBV5-1 and TRBJ2-3; 9 bases fit TRBD2. Looked up from germline, CDR1 is SGHRS and CDR2 is YFSETQ. This CDR3 comprises 17 residues. V lost 0 bases, J lost 2 bases, and 7 bases stayed unmatched. The CDR3: CASSLGPAGGTTDTQYF. CDR3 nucleotide sequence: TGCGCCAGCAGCTTGGGACCAGCGGGGGGAACCACAGATACGCAGTATTTT.

This clonotype was counted ten times or more. This chain links TRBV28 with TRBJ2-1, with D possibly being TRBD1 (6 bases). The V and J ends lost 2 bases and 6 bases respectively, with 11 bases between them. CDR1 is MDHEN, CDR2 SYDVKM, per germline. There are 14 residues in the CDR3. This CDR3 reads CASSLPGAPNEQFF. The DNA of the CDR3 is TGTGCCAGCAGTTTACCAGGGGCACCCAATGAGCAGTTCTTC.

This clonotype was picked up many times. The V gene is TRBV7-2, the J gene TRBJ1-2; 8 bases align to TRBD1. The V gene end was trimmed by 5 bases and the J gene end by 3 bases; junction bases not matched to a gene: 8. CDR3 length: 15 amino acids. In germline, CDR1 is SGHTA, CDR2 FQGNSA. CDR3 nucleotides: TGTGCCAGCAGCCGCGAACGGACAGGGTACTATGGCTACACCTTC. This gives the protein CASSRERTGYYGYTF.

This clonotype was observed many times. The rearrangement uses TRBV14 and TRBJ2-2; TRBD1 or TRBD2 may be the D gene (6 bases each). Germline lookup yields CDR1 SGHDN and CDR2 FVKESK. This CDR3 spans 15 amino acids. V was trimmed by 1 base and J by 4 bases, leaving 10 bases between them. CDR3 protein: CASSQARGPTGELFF. The CDR3 DNA follows: TGTGCCAGCAGCCAAGCTCGGGGGCCCACCGGGGAGCTGTTTTTT.

V and J are TRBV28 and TRBJ1-1; the D is unclear. The V and J ends lost 4 bases and 4 bases respectively, with 16 bases between them. This CDR3 has 15 amino acids. In germline, CDR1 is MDHEN, CDR2 SYDVKM. CDR3 sequence reads: CASSSGKDMGTEAFF. The DNA for the CDR3 is TGTGCCAGCAGTTCGGGGAAAGATATGGGCACTGAAGCTTTCTTT.